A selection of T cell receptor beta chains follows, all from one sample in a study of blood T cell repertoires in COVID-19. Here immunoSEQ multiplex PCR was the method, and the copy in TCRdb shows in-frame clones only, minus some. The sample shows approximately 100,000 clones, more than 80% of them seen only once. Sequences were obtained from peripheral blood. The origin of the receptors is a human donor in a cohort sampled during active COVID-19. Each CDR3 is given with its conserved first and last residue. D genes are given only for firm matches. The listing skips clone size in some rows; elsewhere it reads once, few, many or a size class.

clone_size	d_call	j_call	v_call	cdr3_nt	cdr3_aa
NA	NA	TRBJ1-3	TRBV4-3	TGCGCCAGCAGCGATCGGGCTGGAAACACCATATATTTT	CASSDRAGNTIYF
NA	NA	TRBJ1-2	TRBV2	TGTGCCAGCAATGTTGTACAAGGCTACACCTTC	CASNVVQGYTF
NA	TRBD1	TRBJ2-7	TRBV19	TGTGCCAGTAGTCGACTAGACAGGGGGGACTCCTACGAGCAGTACTTC	CASSRLDRGDSYEQYF
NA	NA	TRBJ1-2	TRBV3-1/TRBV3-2	TGTGCCAGCACCCCAAGTCCCATCGGGGGCTATGGCTACACCTTC	CASTPSPIGGYGYTF
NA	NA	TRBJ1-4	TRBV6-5	TGTGCCAGCAGCCGGGGGGGGTCTAATGAAAAACTGTTTTTT	CASSRGGSNEKLFF
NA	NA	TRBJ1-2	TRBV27	TGTGCCAGCAGTTTAACAGGGATCGGCTATGGCTACACCTTC	CASSLTGIGYGYTF
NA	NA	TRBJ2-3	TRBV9	TGTGCCAGCAGCGTATTTGGTAGCGGCACAGATACGCAGTATTTT	CASSVFGSGTDTQYF
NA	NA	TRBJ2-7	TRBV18	TGTGCCAGCTCATCCGGGGGCGAGCAGTACTTC	CASSSGGEQYF
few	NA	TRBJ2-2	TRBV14	TGTGCCAGCAGCCCCCGGGGGACCGGGGAGCTGTTTTTT	CASSPRGTGELFF
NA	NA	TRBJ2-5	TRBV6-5	TGTGCCATCCGGGGGAGGGGGCAAGAGACCCAGTACTTC	CAIRGRGQETQYF
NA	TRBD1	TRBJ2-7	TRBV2	TGTGCCAGCACCAGGACAGGGAACTACTACGAGCAGTACTTC	CASTRTGNYYEQYF
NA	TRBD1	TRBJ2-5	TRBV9	TGTGCCAGCAGCATAGACCGGGACAGGGGTGAGACCCAGTACTTC	CASSIDRDRGETQYF
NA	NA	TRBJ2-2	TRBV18	TGTGCCAGCTCTCCCGGGTCGAACACCGGGGAGCTGTTTTTT	CASSPGSNTGELFF
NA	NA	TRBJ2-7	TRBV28	TGTGCCAGCAGTCCCCGGTTTGTCGAGCAGTACTTC	CASSPRFVEQYF
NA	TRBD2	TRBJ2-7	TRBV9	TGTGCCAGCAGCCGTGACGGGAGGGAGAGCGAGCAGTACTTC	CASSRDGRESEQYF
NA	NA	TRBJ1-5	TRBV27	TGTGCCAGCAGTTACTCGGGAGGGGTCCAGCCCCAGCATTTT	CASSYSGGVQPQHF
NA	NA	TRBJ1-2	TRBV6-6	TGTGCCAGCAGAAGGGAGGACTATGGCTACACCTTC	CASRREDYGYTF
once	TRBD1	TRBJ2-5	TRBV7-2	TGTGCCAGCAGCGCGGCCCGGACAGGCTCCTACCAAGAGACCCAGTACTTC	CASSAARTGSYQETQYF
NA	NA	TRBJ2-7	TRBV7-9	TGTGCCAGCAGCCCGGGACTCCCCTCCTACGAGCAGTACTTC	CASSPGLPSYEQYF
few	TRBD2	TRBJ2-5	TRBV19	TGTGCCAGTAGTCGAGGAGCGGGAGTGGGGGAGACCCAGTACTTC	CASSRGAGVGETQYF
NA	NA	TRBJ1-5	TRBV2	TGTGCCAGCAGTGAACAGGGGATTAGCAATCAGCCCCAGCATTTT	CASSEQGISNQPQHF
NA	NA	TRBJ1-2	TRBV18	TGTGCCAGCTCACCGACGGACAGATTGAACTATGGCTACACCTTC	CASSPTDRLNYGYTF
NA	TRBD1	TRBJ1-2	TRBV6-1	TGTGCCAGCAGTGAAGCGCTTCCAGGGGGCTTCCCCCACGTTAACTATGGCTACACCTTC	CASSEALPGGFPHVNYGYTF
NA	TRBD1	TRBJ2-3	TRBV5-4	TGTGCCAGCAGCTTGGGACTGCGGACAGGGGGCACAGATACGCAGTATTTT	CASSLGLRTGGTDTQYF
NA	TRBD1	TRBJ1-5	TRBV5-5	TGTGCCAGCAGCCGGGACAGGCCCTTCAATCAGCCCCAGCATTTT	CASSRDRPFNQPQHF
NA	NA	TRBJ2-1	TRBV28	TGTGCCAGCAGTTTATGGGGTAGCCCCTACAATGAGCAGTTCTTC	CASSLWGSPYNEQFF
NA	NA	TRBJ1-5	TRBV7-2	TGTGCCAGCAGCTTATCCCCACGCGGGGGAAAGTCGCCCCAGCATTTT	CASSLSPRGGKSPQHF
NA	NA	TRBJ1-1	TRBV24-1	TGTGCCACCAGTGCCTTCGGGGGGGGACCAGGGCGACCGGGATCTAAAACGGGAGCTTTCTTT	CATSAFGGGPGRPGSKTGAFF
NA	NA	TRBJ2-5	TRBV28	TGTGCCAGCAGTTTACGGCGGGGGCAGTCGTGGACCCAGTACTTC	CASSLRRGQSWTQYF
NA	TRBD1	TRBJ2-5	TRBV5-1	TGCGCCAGCAGCAAACAGGGGGCGAGGGAGACCCAGTACTTC	CASSKQGARETQYF
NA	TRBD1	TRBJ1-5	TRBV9	TGTGCCAGCAGCGTAGCAGGGGGGCCCGACCAGCCCCAGCATTTT	CASSVAGGPDQPQHF
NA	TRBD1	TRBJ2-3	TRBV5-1	TGCGCCAGCAGCTTTGACAGGGCGCCAGATACGCAGTATTTT	CASSFDRAPDTQYF
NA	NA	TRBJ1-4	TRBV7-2	TGTGCCAGCAGCTTCGGGGGATCAACTAATGAAAAACTGTTTTTT	CASSFGGSTNEKLFF
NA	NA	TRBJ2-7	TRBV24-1	TGTGCCACCAATCAGAACGAGCAGTACTTC	CATNQNEQYF
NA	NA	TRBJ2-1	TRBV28	TGTGCCATCACCCACCTATGGGGGGCCTACAATGAGCAGTTCTTC	CAITHLWGAYNEQFF
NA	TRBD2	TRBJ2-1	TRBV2	TGTGCCAGCAGCGCGGGGGGGCCTCGCAATGAGCAGTTCTTC	CASSAGGPRNEQFF
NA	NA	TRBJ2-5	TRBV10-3	TGTGCCTTGGCCCAAGAGACCCAGTACTTC	CALAQETQYF
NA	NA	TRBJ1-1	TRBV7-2	TGTGCCAGCAGCCCGAAGGAGGGGCCGGGGGTCACTGAAGCTTTCTTT	CASSPKEGPGVTEAFF
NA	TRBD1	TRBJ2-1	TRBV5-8	TGTGCCAGCAGCCTATTTGACAGGGAGAATGGTGAGCAGTTCTTC	CASSLFDRENGEQFF
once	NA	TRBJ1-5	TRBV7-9	TGTGCCAGCAGCTTAACGGGTTCGGAGGCCCAGCCCCAGCATTTT	CASSLTGSEAQPQHF
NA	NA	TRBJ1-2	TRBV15	TGTGCCACCAGCAGATCTGGCCGGGGTTTGCGAGGCTACACCTTC	CATSRSGRGLRGYTF
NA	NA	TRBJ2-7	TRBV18	TGTGCCAGCTCACCTGGAGACAGCTCCTACGAGCAGTACTTC	CASSPGDSSYEQYF
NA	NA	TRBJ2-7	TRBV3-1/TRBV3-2	TGTGCCAGCAGCCAAGATAAAGGGGAGCCCGGACAGCCAGAATGCTACGAGCAGTACTTC	CASSQDKGEPGQPECYEQYF
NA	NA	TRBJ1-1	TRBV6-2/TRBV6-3	TGTGCCAGCACCCCCTTGGGGCACGGGAACACTGAAGCTTTCTTT	CASTPLGHGNTEAFF
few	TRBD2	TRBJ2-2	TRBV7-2	TGTGCCAGCAGCTTAGGAACTAGCGGGGGGGCCTACGGGGAGCTGTTTTTT	CASSLGTSGGAYGELFF
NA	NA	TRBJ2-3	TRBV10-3	TGTGCCATCAGTGGGGCTAGCGAGGGTACGCAGTATTTT	CAISGASEGTQYF
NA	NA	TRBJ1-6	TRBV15	TGTGCCACCAGGTACAACAGGGAGGGTTTCGGTTCACCCCTCCACTTT	CATRYNREGFGSPLHF
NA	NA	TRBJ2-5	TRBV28	TGTGCCAGCAGTTTTTTCATGGGGAGGATCGGGGAGACCCAGTACTTC	CASSFFMGRIGETQYF
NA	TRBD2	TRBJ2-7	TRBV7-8	TGTGCCAGCAGCCCAGGGACTAGCTCCTACGAGCAGTACTTC	CASSPGTSSYEQYF
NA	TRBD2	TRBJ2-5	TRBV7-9	TGTGCCAGCAGCGAACGGACTAGCGGCCCAGGGGAGACCCAGTACTTC	CASSERTSGPGETQYF
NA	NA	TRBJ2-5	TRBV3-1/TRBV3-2	TGTGCCAGCAGCCAAGATTTTGGGGACTCCCAAGAGACCCAGTACTTC	CASSQDFGDSQETQYF